This TCR beta chain was observed in a study of cytomegalovirus exposure and HLA in healthy donors. Study results and caveats: Some highly shared sequence variants likely arose as a pipeline artifact. The authors enumerated roughly 160 TCR beta chains as linked to cytomegalovirus. With further analysis later on, most CMV-associated TCR beta chains appeared HLA-restricted.

As for this clone: The antigen remains unidentified.

Unmatched junction bases numbered 4, after V lost 5 bases and J lost 6 bases. Germline lookup yields CDR1 MNHNS and CDR2 SASEGT. CDR3 size: 15 residues. The PCR was carried out with 60 Vbeta primers and 13 Jbeta primers. Libraries were prepared by immunoSEQ multiplex PCR; TCRdb keeps only in-frame clonotypes and omits some of them. The sample has roughly 120,000 clones, and its top ten clones hold roughly 2.5%. Sequencing input: PBMCs. The clonotype originates from a man younger than 40 in good health and CMV-seronegative. The V and J genes are TRBV6-1 and TRBJ2-1; 13 bases fit TRBD2. CDR3 nucleotide sequence: TGTGCCAGCAGTCCGCGGACTAGCGGGGGCAATGAGCAGTTCTTC. Protein sequence: CASSPRTSGGNEQFF.